This TCR beta chain was recovered during a study of T cells after yellow fever vaccination. Overall study results and limits: Most primary-vaccination clones reappeared after the booster (approximately 95% CD4, approximately 88% CD8).

TCRdb analysed the 5' RACE reads with MiXCR anew, one entry per CDR3 protein. The table shows about 400,000 distinct CDR3 sequences, with roughly 12% occurring only once. Germline CDR1 is MNHEY and CDR2 is SVGEGT. Trimming stripped 6 bases from V and 3 bases from J, with 15 bases between. This CDR3 region has 14 residues. This clonotype was observed a few times. Its antigen is currently unknown. The chain joins TRBV6-2 or TRBV6-3 to TRBJ2-7, with D unresolved. This clonotype was sampled from a young man who received the YFV17D yellow fever vaccine. This specimen was PBMCs, taken on the day of the first yellow fever vaccination. CDR3 sequence: CASSEPQNHYEQYV. The CDR3 DNA sequence: TGTGCCAGCAGCGAACCGCAAAACCACTACGAGCAGTACGTC.